This record concerns one T cell receptor (beta chain) sequence. The sample is drawn from a study of T cell responses to AZD1222 COVID-19 vaccine. Clones were read by immunoSEQ multiplex PCR, and TCRdb kept only the in-frame ones, dropping some. Of 120,000 to 150,000 clones listed, 80% to 85% are singletons. The specimen comprised peripheral blood, sampled on day 0 of MenACWY control vaccination. The sequence was collected from an adult in good health.

This chain's CDR3 is CASRLRAMNTEAFF. CDR3 DNA: TGTGCCAGCAGACTCAGGGCCATGAACACTGAAGCTTTCTTT. The V call is TRBV6-5, the J call TRBJ1-1; possible D gene TRBD1, 5 bases. The CDR3 length is 14 residues. CDR1 MNHEY and CDR2 SVGAGI come from the germline V gene. The V end was cut by 6 bases, the J end by 0 bases, with 11 bases between.